A single sample gave rise to the 19 T cell receptor beta chains below, sequenced in a study of blood T cells in healthy people across ages. A second 7 to 11 cycle PCR used barcoded and J-beta primers. TCRdb reprocessed the 5' RACE reads with MiXCR, giving one entry per CDR3 protein. The sample has around 700,000 distinct CDR3 sequences; more than 20% are singletons. This sample was also put to use in a study of T cells of mothers and their children.

The sequencing sample was made of blood. The receptors were sampled from a boy aged 10-17 years in good health.

As concerns this clonotype: The junction does not match germline at one end; this may be a read error. The gene calls are TRBV29-1 and TRBJ1-1; D uncertain. This CDR3 is built from 11 residues. CDR1 and CDR2 (germline): SQVTM, ANQGSEA. This chain's CDR3 is CSVGRPSETFF. CDR3 bases: TGCAGCGTGGGAAGGCCTAGTGAAACTTTCTTT.

This clonotype was counted a few times. The V gene is TRBV5-1, the J gene TRBJ2-5; tentative D call: TRBD1 (6 bases). CDR3 length: 13 residues. Germline V gene lookup returns CDR1 SGHRS and CDR2 YFSETQ. Trimming took off 4 bases at V and 2 bases at J, with 9 bases between the two ends. The CDR3 sequence: CASSMGAQETQYF. The CDR3 DNA follows: TGCGCCAGCAGCATGGGGGCTCAAGAGACCCAGTACTTC.

The chain couples TRBV18 to TRBJ2-7; TRBD1 agrees at 7 bases. CDR3 length: 15 residues. The V gene's germline CDR1 is KGHSH and CDR2 LQKENI. Trimming took 4 bases from V and 4 from J; bases not matched to a gene: 10. Written as DNA, the CDR3 is TGTGCCAGCTCACTTGGTGGGGACAGAAGATACGAGCAGTACTTC. It yields the protein CASSLGGDRRYEQYF. The variable domain in full, with the rest retrieved from reference TRBV18 and TRBJ2-7, is NAGVMQNPRHLVRRRGQEARLRCSPMKGHSHVYWYRQLPEEGLKFMVYLQKENIIDESGMPKERFSAEFPKEGPSILRIQQVVRGDSAAYFCASSLGGDRRYEQYFGPGTRLTVT.

This clonotype was seen a handful of times. The chain recombines TRBV5-1 with TRBJ2-3; 14 bases are shared with TRBD2. Trimming at V came to 3 bases and at J to 9 bases, leaving 6 bases not matched to a gene. The CDR3 extends over 15 amino acids. The germline V gene has CDR1 SGHRS and CDR2 YFSETQ. The CDR3 sequence is CASSSGLAGEGTQYF. The CDR3 nucleotides read TGCGCCAGCAGCTCGGGACTAGCGGGAGAAGGCACGCAGTATTTT.

The sample holds many counts of this clonotype. This chain joins TRBV18 and TRBJ1-6; 7 bases are a match to TRBD1. Germline V lookup: CDR1 KGHSH, CDR2 LQKENI. J gave up 3 bases and V 5 bases, and 4 bases lay outside the gene matches. This CDR3 comprises 15 residues. The CDR3 DNA reads TGTGCCAGCTCAGCGACAGGGATCTATAATTCACCCCTCCACTTT. Encoded protein: CASSATGIYNSPLHF.

This clonotype has just a few counts. The chain links TRBV13 to TRBJ2-1; 12 nucleotides line up with TRBD2. Germline values: CDR1 PRHDT, CDR2 FYEKMQ (reference sequence). CDR3 size: 18 residues. Losses at the gene ends were 4 bases for V and 3 bases for J; bases not matched to a gene: 10. DNA of the CDR3: TGTGCCAGCAGCTCCCTTTTGACTAGCGGGAGAGACTACAATGAGCAGTTCTTC. This gives the protein CASSSLLTSGRDYNEQFF.

This clonotype was counted a few times. The CDR3 nucleotides read TGTGCCAGCAGCTTCCAAGGGGGGTCCTACGAGCAGTACTTC. This codes for CASSFQGGSYEQYF. J is TRBJ2-7 and V is TRBV7-2; D tentatively fits TRBD1 or TRBD2 (6 bases each). CDR3 length: 14 amino acids. Germline values: CDR1 SGHTA, CDR2 FQGNSA. Deletions cut 3 bases from V and 1 base from J, with 10 bases between.

Only a few counts were recorded for this clonotype. This chain joins TRBV6-6 and TRBJ2-2; D remains ambiguous. The length of the CDR3 is 12 residues. Trimming left V 6 bases short and J 9 bases short, with 11 bases between. Germline values: CDR1 MNHNY, CDR2 SVGAGI (reference sequence). Here the CDR3 reads CASRAVGRELFF. The DNA for the CDR3 is TGTGCCAGCAGGGCGGTTGGGAGGGAGCTGTTTTTT.

This clonotype was detected a few times. This chain connects TRBV5-5 to TRBJ2-5; no definite D call. Near its end, the DNA agrees better with TRBJ2-7, so the J call may be wrong. The germline V gene has CDR1 SGHKS and CDR2 YYEKEE (reference sequence). This CDR3 spans 14 amino acids. The CDR3 loop is CASSLGAQSYEQYF. CDR3 DNA: TGTGCCAGCAGCTTGGGGGCCCAATCCTACGAGCAGTACTTC.

The V call is TRBV28, the J call TRBJ2-5; 8 bases agree with TRBD1. Trimming removed 0 bases from V and 4 bases from J; junction bases left unmatched: 4. The CDR3 sequence is 15 residues long. The germline CDR1 and CDR2 sequences are MDHEN and SYDVKM. This CDR3 reads CASSLWSGGAETQYF. In nucleotides, the CDR3 is TGTGCCAGCAGTTTATGGTCAGGGGGCGCAGAGACCCAGTACTTC.

The chain is built from TRBV20-1 and TRBJ2-1, with 11 bases fitting TRBD2. There are 17 residues in the CDR3. Germline V lookup: CDR1 DFQATT, CDR2 SNEGSKA (reference sequence). Losses at the gene ends were 0 bases for V and 4 bases for J; bases not matched to a gene: 8. The chain's CDR3 is CSARDPETSGEYNEQFF. For the CDR3, the DNA is TGCAGTGCTAGAGACCCTGAGACTAGCGGGGAGTACAATGAGCAGTTCTTC.

The table lists this clonotype with a few counts. J is TRBJ2-5 and V is TRBV9; 14 positions agree with TRBD2. The CDR3 is 18 amino acids. The V and J ends lost 3 bases and 5 bases, in that order; junction bases with no gene match: 12. From germline, CDR1 is SGDLS and CDR2 YYNGEE. CDR3 loop: CASSAQMGLAGEGETQYF. As DNA, the CDR3 is TGTGCCAGCAGCGCCCAAATGGGACTAGCGGGAGAGGGGGAGACCCAGTACTTC.

The chain links TRBV12-3 or TRBV12-4 to TRBJ1-2, with D tentatively TRBD1 (5 bases). Trimming shortened V by 5 bases and J by 0 bases, and 7 bases separated the two germline ends. CDR3 size: 13 residues. The CDR3, as DNA: TGTGCCAGCAGTACAGGAGCTAACTATGGCTACACCTTC. It yields the protein CASSTGANYGYTF.

The chain employs TRBV7-6 and TRBJ1-4, with D possibly matching TRBD1 (6 bases). This CDR3 spans 14 amino acids. Germline CDR1 SGHVS, CDR2 FNYEAQ. The V and J ends lost 5 bases and 8 bases respectively, with 15 bases between them. The CDR3 nucleotides read TGTGCCAGCAGCCAATACAGGGAGGGGGAAAAACTGTTTTTT. This codes for CASSQYREGEKLFF.

This clonotype appeared a few times. V and J are TRBV7-9 and TRBJ2-5; tentative D call: TRBD1 (5 bases). The last part of the DNA fits TRBJ2-7 better; the J call may be wrong. The CDR3 has 13 amino acids. Germline values: CDR1 SEHNR, CDR2 FQNEAQ (reference sequence). The CDR3 bases are TGTGCCAGCAGCCCAGAGCAGGGCTACGAGCAGTACTTC. This encodes CASSPEQGYEQYF.

This chain joins TRBV12-3 or TRBV12-4 and TRBJ1-2; tentatively, D is TRBD1 (5 bases). The CDR3 is 16 amino acids. The V end was cut by 5 bases, the J end by 4 bases, with 20 bases between. This CDR3 reads CASSRVRPPGGYGYTF. DNA of the CDR3: TGTGCCAGCAGTCGCGTCCGTCCACCCGGGGGCTATGGCTACACCTTC.

This clonotype was found a few times. DNA for the CDR3: TGTGCCAGCAAGACAGCGGGAGACCAAAACATTCAGTACTTC. It encodes CASKTAGDQNIQYF. This sequence joins TRBV6-2 or TRBV6-3 and TRBJ2-4; 8 nucleotides align to TRBD2. The CDR3 has 14 amino acids. V lost 7 bases and J lost 5; bases outside the gene matches: 7. The germline CDR1 and CDR2 sequences are MNHEY and SVGEGT.

The DNA of the CDR3 is TGTGCCACCAGATCGGACAGGAGCTACAATGAGCAGTTCTTC. It codes for CATRSDRSYNEQFF. This chain connects TRBV6-5 to TRBJ2-1; 7 bases fit TRBD1. Germline V lookup: CDR1 MNHEY, CDR2 SVGAGI. With 10 bases clipped from V and 3 bases from J, the junction kept 9 bases outside the gene matches. The CDR3 consists of 14 residues.

The chain employs TRBV7-9 and TRBJ2-5; D gene unclear. The J call could be wrong; TRBJ2-7 is a better fit for the DNA end. Germline V gene lookup returns CDR1 SEHNR and CDR2 FQNEAQ (reference sequence). This CDR3 has 16 residues. Written as DNA, the CDR3 is TGTGCCAGCAGCTTAACGATGGGCCGAGAGGCCTACGAGCAGTACTTC. It specifies CASSLTMGREAYEQYF.